The clone carrying this T cell receptor (beta chain) was picked up a small number of times. The antigen remains undetermined. This entry belongs to a study of CD8 T cells in ankylosing spondylitis. TCRdb reprocessed the 5' RACE reads with MiXCR, giving one entry per CDR3 protein. The data contain nearly 350,000 distinct CDR3 sequences, approximately 14% of them seen just once; the ten biggest clones take up approximately 1.1%. Study-level findings and limits: Blood of patients with ankylosing spondylitis appeared to be characterized by a TCR beta motif of several highly homologous variants. Reports say disease-linked clones showed up significantly more in matched ankylosing spondylitis synovial fluid.

The sequenced material came from blood, either unsorted or a sorted T cell fraction (not recorded which). The origin of this receptor is a male donor with ankylosing spondylitis or in good health (not recorded which).

The CDR3 sequence: CSARSGANVLTF. The CDR3 DNA follows: TGCAGTGCTCGATCTGGGGCCAACGTCCTGACTTTC. The chain employs TRBV20-1 and TRBJ2-6; D call uncertain. Germline V gene lookup returns CDR1 DFQATT and CDR2 SNEGSKA (reference sequence). This CDR3 comprises 12 residues. Trimming took 5 bases from V and 1 from J, leaving 3 bases between them.